This T cell receptor (beta chain) stems from a study of long-term antiretroviral therapy in people with HIV. At the level of the study: The 2015 immediate-ART recommendation was preceded by the earliest samples by about a decade.

Each participant with HIV received care in the United States. Whole-study results and caveats: HIV repertoires covered narrower CDR3 length ranges than controls did.

CDR1 ENHRY and CDR2 SYGVKD come from the germline V gene. This CDR3 spans 14 amino acids. V shed 4 bases and J shed 4 bases, with 10 bases lying between them. It was version v3.0 of the immunoSEQ assay that was run at survey level. TCRdb's copy holds only in-frame clones and misses some; the assay was immunoSEQ multiplex PCR. The sample yields around 18,000 clones, less than 85% seen once. Concerning this clone: The target antigen is unknown.

V and J are TRBV10-3 and TRBJ2-2; the D is unclear. The starting material was unsorted PBMCs, obtained at the start of antiretroviral therapy, before treatment. The TCR sequence derives from a man aged 18 to 30 with HIV. The CDR3 DNA follows: TGTGCCATCAGTGGGGGTCCCCCCACCGGGGAGCTGTTTTTT. Protein sequence: CAISGGPPTGELFF.